This T cell receptor beta chain was captured in a study of a mutant IDH1 vaccine in newly diagnosed glioma. Study-wide points: The vaccine induced immune responses, and these occurred in approximately 94% of patients.

Looked up from germline, CDR1 is SQVTM and CDR2 is ANQGSEA. The CDR3 runs 13 residues. V shed 4 bases and J shed 0 bases, with 9 bases lying between them. This clone was picked up a small number of times. Antigen unknown. Time point given: week 47, end of study. Doses comprised 300 ug of mutant IDH1 20-mer peptide each, plus topical imiquimod. There were eight vaccinations for patients, given in weeks 1, 3, 5, 7, 11, 15, 19 and 23. Sequencing was performed with immunoSEQ multiplex PCR; in TCRdb, only in-frame clones are kept and a portion is missing. The data hold tens of thousands of clones, with less than 85% observed a single time.

The TCR comes from a woman aged 25 to 39 with glioma. Some clones in this sample may be carry-over from other donors' samples. V and J are TRBV29-1 and TRBJ1-1; D is perhaps TRBD1 (5 bases). The sequenced sample was PBMCs, obtained from a glioma patient whose treatment included an IDH1 peptide vaccine. CDR3 region: CSVAGAMNTEAFF. CDR3 bases: TGCAGCGTTGCCGGGGCCATGAACACTGAAGCTTTCTTT.